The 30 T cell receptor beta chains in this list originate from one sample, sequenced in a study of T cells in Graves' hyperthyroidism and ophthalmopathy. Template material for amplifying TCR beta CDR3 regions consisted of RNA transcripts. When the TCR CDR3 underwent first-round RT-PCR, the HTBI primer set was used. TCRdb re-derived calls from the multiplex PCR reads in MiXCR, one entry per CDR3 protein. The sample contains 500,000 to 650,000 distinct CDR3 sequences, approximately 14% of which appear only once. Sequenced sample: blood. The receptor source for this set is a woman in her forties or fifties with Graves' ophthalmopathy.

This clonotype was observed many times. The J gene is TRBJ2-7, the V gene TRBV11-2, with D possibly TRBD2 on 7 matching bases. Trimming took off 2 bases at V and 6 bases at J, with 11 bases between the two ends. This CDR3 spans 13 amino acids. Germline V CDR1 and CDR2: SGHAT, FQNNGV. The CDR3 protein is CASSLYREGEQYF. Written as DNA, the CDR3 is TGTGCCAGCAGCTTATACAGGGAGGGCGAGCAGTACTTC.

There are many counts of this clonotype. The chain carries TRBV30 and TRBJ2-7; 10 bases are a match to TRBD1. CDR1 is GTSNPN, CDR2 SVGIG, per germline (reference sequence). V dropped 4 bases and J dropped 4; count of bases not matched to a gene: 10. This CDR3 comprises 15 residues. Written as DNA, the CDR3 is TGTGCCTGGACCCCGAGGGACAGGGGTCGTTACGAGCAGTACTTC. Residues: CAWTPRDRGRYEQYF.

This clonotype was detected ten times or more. CDR3 in amino acids: CASSLAGEYTEAFF. CDR3 coding DNA: TGCGCCAGCAGCTTGGCCGGGGAGTACACTGAAGCTTTCTTT. J is TRBJ1-1 and V is TRBV5-1; D gene ambiguous. Germline CDR1 reads SGHRS; CDR2 reads YFSETQ. The CDR3 spans 14 residues. V shed 0 bases and J shed 3 bases, with 9 bases lying between them.

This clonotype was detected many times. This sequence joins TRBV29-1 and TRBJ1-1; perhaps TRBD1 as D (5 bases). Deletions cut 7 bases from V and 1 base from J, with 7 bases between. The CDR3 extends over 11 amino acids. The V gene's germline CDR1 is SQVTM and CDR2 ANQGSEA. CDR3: CSGGRNTEAFF. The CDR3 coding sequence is TGCAGCGGGGGACGGAACACTGAAGCTTTCTTT.

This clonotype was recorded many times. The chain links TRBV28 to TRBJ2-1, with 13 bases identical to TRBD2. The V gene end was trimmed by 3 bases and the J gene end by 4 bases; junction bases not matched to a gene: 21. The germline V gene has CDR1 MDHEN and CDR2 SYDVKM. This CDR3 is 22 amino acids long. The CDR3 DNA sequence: TGTGCCAGCAGTTTGCCAACCAAGGGACTAGCGGGATACGGGCCCTTTTACAATGAGCAGTTCTTC. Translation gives CASSLPTKGLAGYGPFYNEQFF.

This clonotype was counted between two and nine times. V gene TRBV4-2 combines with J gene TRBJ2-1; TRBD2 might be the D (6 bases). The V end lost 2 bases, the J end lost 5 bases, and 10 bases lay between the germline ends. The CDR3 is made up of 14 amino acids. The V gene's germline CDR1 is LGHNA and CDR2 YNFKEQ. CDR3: CASSQFGLNNEQFF. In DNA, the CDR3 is TGTGCCAGCAGCCAATTCGGACTAAACAATGAGCAGTTCTTC.

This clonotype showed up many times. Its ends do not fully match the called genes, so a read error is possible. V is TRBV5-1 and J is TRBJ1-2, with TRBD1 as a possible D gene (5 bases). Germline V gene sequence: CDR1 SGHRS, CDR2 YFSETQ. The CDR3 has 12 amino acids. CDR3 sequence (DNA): TGTGCCAGCAGCTCCGGGACCTATGGCTACACCTTC. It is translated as CASSSGTYGYTF.

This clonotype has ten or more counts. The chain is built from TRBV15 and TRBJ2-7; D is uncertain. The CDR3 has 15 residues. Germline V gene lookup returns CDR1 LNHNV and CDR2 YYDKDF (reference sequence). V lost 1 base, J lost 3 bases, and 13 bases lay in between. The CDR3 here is CATSRGGLESYEQYF. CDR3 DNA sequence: TGTGCCACCAGCAGAGGTGGCCTAGAAAGCTACGAGCAGTACTTC.

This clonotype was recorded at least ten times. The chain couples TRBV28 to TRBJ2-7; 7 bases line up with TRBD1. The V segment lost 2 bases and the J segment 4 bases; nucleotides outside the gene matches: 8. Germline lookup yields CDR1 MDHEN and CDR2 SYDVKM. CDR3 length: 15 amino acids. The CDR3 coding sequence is TGTGCCAGCAGTTTACCAATGACAGGGAAATACGAGCAGTACTTC. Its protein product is CASSLPMTGKYEQYF.

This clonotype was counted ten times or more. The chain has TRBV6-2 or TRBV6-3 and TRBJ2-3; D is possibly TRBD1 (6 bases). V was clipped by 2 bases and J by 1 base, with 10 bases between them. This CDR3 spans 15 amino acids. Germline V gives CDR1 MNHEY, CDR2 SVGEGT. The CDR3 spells CASSYGGVGTDTQYF. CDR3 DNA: TGTGCCAGCAGTTACGGGGGCGTCGGCACAGATACGCAGTATTTT.

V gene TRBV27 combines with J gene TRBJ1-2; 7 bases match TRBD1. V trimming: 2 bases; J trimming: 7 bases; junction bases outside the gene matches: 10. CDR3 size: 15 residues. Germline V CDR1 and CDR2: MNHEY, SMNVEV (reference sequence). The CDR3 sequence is CASSLTGAGLSGYTF. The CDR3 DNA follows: TGTGCCAGCAGTTTAACAGGGGCCGGCCTGAGTGGCTACACCTTC.

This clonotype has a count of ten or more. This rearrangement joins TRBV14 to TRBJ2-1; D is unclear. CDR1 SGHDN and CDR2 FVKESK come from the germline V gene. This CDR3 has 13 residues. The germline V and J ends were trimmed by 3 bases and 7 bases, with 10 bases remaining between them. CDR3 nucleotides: TGTGCCAGCAGCCAGGGCGGAGCAAATGAGCAGTTCTTC. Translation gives CASSQGGANEQFF.

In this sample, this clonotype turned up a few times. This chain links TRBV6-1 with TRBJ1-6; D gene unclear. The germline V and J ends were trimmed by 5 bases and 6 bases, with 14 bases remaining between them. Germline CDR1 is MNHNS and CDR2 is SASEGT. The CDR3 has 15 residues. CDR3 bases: TGTGCCAGCAGTCCAGACGGAACCACTAATTCACCCCTCCACTTT. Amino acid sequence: CASSPDGTTNSPLHF.

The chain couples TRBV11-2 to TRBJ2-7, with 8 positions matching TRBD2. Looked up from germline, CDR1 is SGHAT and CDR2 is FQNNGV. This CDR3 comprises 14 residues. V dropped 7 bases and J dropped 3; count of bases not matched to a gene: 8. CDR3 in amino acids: CASTLREGFYEQYF. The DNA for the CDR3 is TGTGCCAGCACCCTACGGGAGGGCTTCTACGAGCAGTACTTC.

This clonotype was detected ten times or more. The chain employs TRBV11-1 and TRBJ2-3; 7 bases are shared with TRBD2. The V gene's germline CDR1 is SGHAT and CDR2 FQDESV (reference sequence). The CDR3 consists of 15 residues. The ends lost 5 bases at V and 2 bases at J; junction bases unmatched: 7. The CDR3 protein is CASSPRDYNTDTQYF. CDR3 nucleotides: TGTGCCAGCAGCCCACGGGACTACAACACAGATACGCAGTATTTT.

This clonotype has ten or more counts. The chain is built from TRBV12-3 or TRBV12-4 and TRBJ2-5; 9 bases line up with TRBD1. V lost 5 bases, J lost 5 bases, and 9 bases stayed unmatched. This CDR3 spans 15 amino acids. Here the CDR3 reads CASSRGTGRSETQYF. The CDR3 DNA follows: TGTGCCAGCAGTCGAGGGACAGGGCGGAGTGAGACCCAGTACTTC.

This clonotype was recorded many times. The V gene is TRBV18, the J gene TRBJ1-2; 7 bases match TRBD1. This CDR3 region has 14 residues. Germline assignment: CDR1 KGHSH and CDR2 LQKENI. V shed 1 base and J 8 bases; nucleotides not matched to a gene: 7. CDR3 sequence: CASSPLRQGLGYTF. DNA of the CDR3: TGTGCCAGCTCACCACTTCGACAGGGTTTGGGCTACACCTTC. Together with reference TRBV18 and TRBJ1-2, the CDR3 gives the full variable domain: NAGVMQNPRHLVRRRGQEARLRCSPMKGHSHVYWYRQLPEEGLKFMVYLQKENIIDESGMPKERFSAEFPKEGPSILRIQQVVRGDSAAYFCASSPLRQGLGYTFGSGTRLTVV.

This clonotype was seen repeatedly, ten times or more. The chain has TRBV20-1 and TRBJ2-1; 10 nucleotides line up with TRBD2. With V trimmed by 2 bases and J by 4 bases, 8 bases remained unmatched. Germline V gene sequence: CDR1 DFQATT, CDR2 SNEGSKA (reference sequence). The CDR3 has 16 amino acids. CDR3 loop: CSARTLAGGRYNEQFF. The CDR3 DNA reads TGCAGTGCTAGAACCTTAGCGGGAGGCCGATACAATGAGCAGTTCTTC.

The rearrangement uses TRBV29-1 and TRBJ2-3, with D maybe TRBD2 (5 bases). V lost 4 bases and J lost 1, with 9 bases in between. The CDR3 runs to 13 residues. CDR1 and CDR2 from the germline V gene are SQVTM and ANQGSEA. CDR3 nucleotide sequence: TGCAGCGTTGTAGGAGGCGGCACAGATACGCAGTATTTT. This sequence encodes CSVVGGGTDTQYF.

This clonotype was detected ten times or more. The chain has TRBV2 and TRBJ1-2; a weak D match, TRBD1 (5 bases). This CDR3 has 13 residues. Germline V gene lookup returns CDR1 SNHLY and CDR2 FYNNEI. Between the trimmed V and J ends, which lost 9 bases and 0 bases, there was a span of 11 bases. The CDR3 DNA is TGTGCCAGGCAGGACATAACTAACTATGGCTACACCTTC. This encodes CARQDITNYGYTF.

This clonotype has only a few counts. CDR3 residues: CASYKTAGTYGYTF. The CDR3 coding sequence is TGTGCCAGCTATAAGACAGCGGGGACCTATGGCTACACCTTC. The rearrangement links TRBV2 to TRBJ1-2, with TRBD1 as a possible D gene (5 bases). This CDR3 contains 14 residues. V was clipped by 8 bases and J by 4 bases, with 17 bases between them. The germline V gene encodes CDR1 SNHLY and CDR2 FYNNEI. Variable domain in full (rest from reference TRBV2 and TRBJ1-2): EPEVTQTPSHQVTQMGQEVILRCVPISNHLYFYWYRQILGQKVEFLVSFYNNEISEKSEIFDDQFSVERPDGSNFTLKIRSTKLEDSAMYFCASYKTAGTYGYTFGSGTRLTVV.

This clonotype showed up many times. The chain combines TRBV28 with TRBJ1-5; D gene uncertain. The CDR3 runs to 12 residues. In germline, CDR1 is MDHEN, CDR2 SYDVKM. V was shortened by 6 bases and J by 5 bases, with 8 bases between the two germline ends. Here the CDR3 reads CASSLRYQPQHF. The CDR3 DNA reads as TGTGCCAGCAGCCTAAGATATCAGCCCCAGCATTTT. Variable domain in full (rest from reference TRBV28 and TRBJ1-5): DVKVTQSSRYLVKRTGEKVFLECVQDMDHENMFWYRQDPGLGLRLIYFSYDVKMKEKGDIPEGYSVSREKKERFSLILESASTNQTSMYLCASSLRYQPQHFGDGTRLSIL.

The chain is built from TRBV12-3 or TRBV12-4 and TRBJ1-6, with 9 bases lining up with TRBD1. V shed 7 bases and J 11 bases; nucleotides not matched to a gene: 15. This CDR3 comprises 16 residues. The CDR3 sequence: CASTQGTGTLDPPLHF. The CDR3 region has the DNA TGTGCCAGCACCCAGGGGACAGGGACTTTGGATCCACCCCTCCACTTT.

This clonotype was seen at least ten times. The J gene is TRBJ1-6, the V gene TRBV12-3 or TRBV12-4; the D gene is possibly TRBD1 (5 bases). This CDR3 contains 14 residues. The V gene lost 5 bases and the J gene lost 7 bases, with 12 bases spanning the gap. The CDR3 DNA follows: TGTGCCAGCAGTAGGGGACGGGGAAATTCACCCCTCCACTTT. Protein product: CASSRGRGNSPLHF.

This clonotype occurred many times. This CDR3 reads CASLLGEIGYNEQFF. The CDR3, as DNA: TGTGCCAGCCTCTTAGGTGAGATTGGATACAATGAGCAGTTCTTC. The chain combines TRBV12-3 or TRBV12-4 with TRBJ2-1; D is uncertain. CDR3 length equals 15 residues. Trimming removed 8 bases at V and 4 bases at J, with 18 bases between.

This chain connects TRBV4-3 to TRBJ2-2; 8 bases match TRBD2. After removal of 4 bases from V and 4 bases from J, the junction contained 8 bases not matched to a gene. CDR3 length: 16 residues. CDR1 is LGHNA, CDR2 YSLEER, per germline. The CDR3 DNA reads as TGCGCCAGCAGCCTGACTACGGGAGGGCCCACCGGGGAGCTGTTTTTT. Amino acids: CASSLTTGGPTGELFF.

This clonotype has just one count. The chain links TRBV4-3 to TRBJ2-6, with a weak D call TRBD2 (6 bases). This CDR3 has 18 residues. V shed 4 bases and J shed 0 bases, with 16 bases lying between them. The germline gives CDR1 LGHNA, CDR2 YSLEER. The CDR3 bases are TGCGCCAGCAGCCCTGGCGGGGACTGGGGCTCTGGGGCCAACGTCCTGACTTTC. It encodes CASSPGGDWGSGANVLTF.

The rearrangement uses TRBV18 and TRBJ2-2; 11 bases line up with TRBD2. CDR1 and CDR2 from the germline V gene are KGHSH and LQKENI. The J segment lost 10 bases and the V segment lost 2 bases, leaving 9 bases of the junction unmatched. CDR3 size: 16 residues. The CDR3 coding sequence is TGTGCCAGCTCACCAGAGACTAGCGGGACCGGCGAGGAGCTGTTTTTT. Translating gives CASSPETSGTGEELFF.

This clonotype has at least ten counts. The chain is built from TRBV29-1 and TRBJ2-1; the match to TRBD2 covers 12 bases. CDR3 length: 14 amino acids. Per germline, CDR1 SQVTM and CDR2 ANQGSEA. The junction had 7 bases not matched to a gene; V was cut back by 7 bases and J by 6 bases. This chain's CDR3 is CSALAGGLFNEQFF. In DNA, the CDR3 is TGCAGCGCCCTAGCGGGAGGGCTTTTCAATGAGCAGTTCTTC.

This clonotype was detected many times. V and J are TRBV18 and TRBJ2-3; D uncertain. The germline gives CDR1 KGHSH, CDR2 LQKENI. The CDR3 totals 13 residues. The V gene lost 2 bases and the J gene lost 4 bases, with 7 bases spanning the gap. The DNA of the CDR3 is TGTGCCAGCTCACCAGCAATTTCAGATACGCAGTATTTT. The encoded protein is CASSPAISDTQYF.